This TCR beta chain was sequenced in a study of control samples from healthy donors and cancer patients. The sample holds one count of this clone. Trimming removed 0 bases at V and 2 bases at J, with 11 bases between. CDR3 length equals 16 residues. Germline CDR1 reads KGHSH; CDR2 reads LQKENI. Profiling relied on immunoSEQ multiplex PCR, and the TCRdb table lists in-frame clones only, not all of them. The table includes some 30,000 clones, about 85% detected once. V is TRBV18 and J is TRBJ1-5; D is perhaps TRBD1 (6 bases). Sequencing was performed on formalin-fixed, paraffin-embedded tissue. The TCR sequence derives from a female donor with melanoma. CDR3 bases: TGTGCCAGCTCACCACCAGGACAGACTCGCAATCAGCCCCAGCATTTT. Translating it yields CASSPPGQTRNQPQHF.